These 2 T cell receptor beta chains originate from one sample sequenced in a study of long-term antiretroviral therapy in people with HIV. The assay, immunoSEQ v3.0, was run at survey level. Libraries were prepared by immunoSEQ multiplex PCR; TCRdb keeps only in-frame clonotypes and omits some of them. The sample has tens of thousands of clones; approximately 88% are singletons. The sample was unsorted PBMCs, taken 1.2 years after starting antiretroviral therapy. Every receptor here comes from a woman aged 40-49 years with HIV.

The V call is TRBV7-9, the J call TRBJ2-1; no firm D call. V shed 5 bases and J shed 4 bases, with 18 bases lying between them. This CDR3 is 16 amino acids long. Germline V gene lookup returns CDR1 SEHNR and CDR2 FQNEAQ (reference sequence). The CDR3 DNA reads TGTGCCAGCAGCCCCCCTGATACGTACTCTTACAATGAGCAGTTCTTC. It yields the protein CASSPPDTYSYNEQFF.

The V gene is TRBV10-3, the J gene TRBJ1-5, with D possibly matching TRBD1 (5 bases). There are 14 residues in the CDR3. The germline V gene encodes CDR1 ENHRY and CDR2 SYGVKD. The V gene lost 4 bases and the J gene lost 5 bases, with 12 bases spanning the gap. CDR3 nucleotides: TGTGCCATCAGTGTCTCAGGGAAGGATCAGCCCCAGCATTTT. Translation gives CAISVSGKDQPQHF.